This TCR beta chain was captured in a study of blood T cells in healthy people across ages. A second about 7 to 11 cycle PCR used barcoded and J-beta primers. Each CDR3 protein gets one entry after TCRdb re-called the 5' RACE reads with MiXCR. The data contain about 770,000 distinct CDR3 sequences, around 43% of them singletons. Germline V gene sequence: CDR1 KGHSH, CDR2 LQKENI. V was cut by 6 bases and J by 3 bases, with 15 bases left in between. This CDR3 region has 14 residues. The sequencing input was blood. The rearrangement uses TRBV18 and TRBJ2-7; the D is unclear. This clonotype was sampled from a man aged 60 to 75 in good health. CDR3 coding DNA: TGTGCCAGCTCCACGACCGGTGTAGTCTACGAGCAGTACTTC. This encodes CASSTTGVVYEQYF.